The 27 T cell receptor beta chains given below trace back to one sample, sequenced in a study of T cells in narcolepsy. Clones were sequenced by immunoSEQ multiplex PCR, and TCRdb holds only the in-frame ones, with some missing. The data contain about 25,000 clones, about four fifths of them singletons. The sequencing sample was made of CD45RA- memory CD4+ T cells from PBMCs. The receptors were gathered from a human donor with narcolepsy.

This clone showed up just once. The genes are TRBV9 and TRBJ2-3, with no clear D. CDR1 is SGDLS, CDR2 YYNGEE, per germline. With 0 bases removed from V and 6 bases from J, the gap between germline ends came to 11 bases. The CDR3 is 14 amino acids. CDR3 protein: CASSVGDFSDTQYF. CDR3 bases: TGTGCCAGCAGCGTAGGAGACTTCTCCGATACGCAGTATTTT.

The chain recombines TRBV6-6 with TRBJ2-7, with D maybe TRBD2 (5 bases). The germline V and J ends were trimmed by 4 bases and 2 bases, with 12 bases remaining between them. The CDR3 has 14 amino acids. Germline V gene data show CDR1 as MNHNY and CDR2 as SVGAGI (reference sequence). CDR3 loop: CASSLRVYPYEQYF. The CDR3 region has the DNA TGTGCCAGCAGTTTGCGGGTCTACCCCTACGAGCAGTACTTC.

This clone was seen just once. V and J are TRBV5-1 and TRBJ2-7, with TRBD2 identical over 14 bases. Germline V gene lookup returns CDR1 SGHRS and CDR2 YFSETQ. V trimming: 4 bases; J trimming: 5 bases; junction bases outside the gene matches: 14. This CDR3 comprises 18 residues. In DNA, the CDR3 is TGCGCCAGCAGCGGGCAGACTAGCGGGAGGGCCTTTTTCGACGAGCAGTACTTC. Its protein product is CASSGQTSGRAFFDEQYF.

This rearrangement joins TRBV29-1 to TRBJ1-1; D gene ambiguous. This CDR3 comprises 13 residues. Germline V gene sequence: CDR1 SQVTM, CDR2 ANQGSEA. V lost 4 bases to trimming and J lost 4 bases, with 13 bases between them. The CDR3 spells CSVVGVLITEAFF. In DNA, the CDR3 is TGCAGCGTTGTAGGAGTTCTAATCACTGAAGCTTTCTTT.

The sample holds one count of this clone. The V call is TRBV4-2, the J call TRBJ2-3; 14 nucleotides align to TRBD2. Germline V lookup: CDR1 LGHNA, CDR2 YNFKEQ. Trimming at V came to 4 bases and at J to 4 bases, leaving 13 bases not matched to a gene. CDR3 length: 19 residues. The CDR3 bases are TGTGCCAGCAGCCTGGGACTAGCGGGGGCCGTGGGGACGGCAGATACGCAGTATTTT. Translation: CASSLGLAGAVGTADTQYF.

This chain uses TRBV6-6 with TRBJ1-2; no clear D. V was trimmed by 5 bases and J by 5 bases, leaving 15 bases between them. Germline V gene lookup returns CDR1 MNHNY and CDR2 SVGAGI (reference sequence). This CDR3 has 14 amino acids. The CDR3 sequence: CASSNPVDPYGYTF. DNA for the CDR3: TGTGCCAGCAGTAACCCGGTGGACCCATATGGCTACACCTTC.

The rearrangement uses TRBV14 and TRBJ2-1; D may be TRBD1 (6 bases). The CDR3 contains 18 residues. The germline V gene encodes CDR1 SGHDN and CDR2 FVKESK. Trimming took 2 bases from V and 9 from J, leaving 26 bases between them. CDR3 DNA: TGTGCCAGCAGCCAACGTCCCTTCGCGACAGGAGATGATAGTGAGCAGTTCTTC. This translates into CASSQRPFATGDDSEQFF.

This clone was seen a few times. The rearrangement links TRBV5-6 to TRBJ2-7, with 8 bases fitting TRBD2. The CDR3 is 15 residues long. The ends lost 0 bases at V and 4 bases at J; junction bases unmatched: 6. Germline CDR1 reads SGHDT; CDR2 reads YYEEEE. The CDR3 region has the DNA TGTGCCAGCAGCTTGGGAAATAGCGGGACTTACGAGCAGTACTTC. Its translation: CASSLGNSGTYEQYF.

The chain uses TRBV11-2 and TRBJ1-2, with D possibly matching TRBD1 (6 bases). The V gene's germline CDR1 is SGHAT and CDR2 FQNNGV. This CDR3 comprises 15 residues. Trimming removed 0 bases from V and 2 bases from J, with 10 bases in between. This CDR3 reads CASSLEGAANYGYTF. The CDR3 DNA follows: TGTGCCAGCAGCTTAGAGGGGGCAGCGAACTATGGCTACACCTTC.

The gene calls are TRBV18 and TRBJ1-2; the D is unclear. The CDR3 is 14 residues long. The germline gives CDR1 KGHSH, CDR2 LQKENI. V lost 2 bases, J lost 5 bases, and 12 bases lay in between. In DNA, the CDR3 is TGTGCCAGCTCACCAGATCGGCAAGCTTATGGCTACACCTTC. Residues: CASSPDRQAYGYTF.

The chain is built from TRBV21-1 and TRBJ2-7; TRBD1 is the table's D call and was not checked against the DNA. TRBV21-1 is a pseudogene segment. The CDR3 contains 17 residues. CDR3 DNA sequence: TGTGCCAGCAGCAAAGAAACGACAGTGAGGGGGACCTACGAGCAGTACTTC. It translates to CASSKETTVRGTYEQYF.

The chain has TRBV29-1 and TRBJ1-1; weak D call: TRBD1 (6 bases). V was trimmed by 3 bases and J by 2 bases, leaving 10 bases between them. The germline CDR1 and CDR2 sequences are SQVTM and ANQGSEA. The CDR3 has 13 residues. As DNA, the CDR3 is TGCAGCGTTGATAAACAGGGCAACACTGAAGCTTTCTTT. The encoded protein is CSVDKQGNTEAFF.

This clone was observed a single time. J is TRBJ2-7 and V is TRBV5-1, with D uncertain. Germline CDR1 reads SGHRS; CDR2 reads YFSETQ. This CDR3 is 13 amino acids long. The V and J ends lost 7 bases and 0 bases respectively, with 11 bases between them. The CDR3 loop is CASGERSSYEQYF. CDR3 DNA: TGCGCCAGCGGTGAAAGGAGCTCCTACGAGCAGTACTTC.

The CDR3 DNA is TGCGCCAGCAGCCAAAGCGGGACAGGGGAAGAGACCCAGTACTTC. This gives the protein CASSQSGTGEETQYF. The rearrangement joins TRBV4-1 to TRBJ2-5, with 10 bases matching TRBD1. This CDR3 comprises 15 residues. Germline CDR1 and CDR2: MGHRA and YSYEKL. J gave up 3 bases and V 2 bases, and 3 bases lay outside the gene matches.

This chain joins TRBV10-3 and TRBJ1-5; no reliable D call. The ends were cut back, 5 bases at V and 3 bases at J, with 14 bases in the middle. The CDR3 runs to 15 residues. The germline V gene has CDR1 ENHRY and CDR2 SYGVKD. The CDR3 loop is CAISLDGDPNQPQHF. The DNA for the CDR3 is TGTGCCATCAGTTTGGACGGTGACCCCAATCAGCCCCAGCATTTT.

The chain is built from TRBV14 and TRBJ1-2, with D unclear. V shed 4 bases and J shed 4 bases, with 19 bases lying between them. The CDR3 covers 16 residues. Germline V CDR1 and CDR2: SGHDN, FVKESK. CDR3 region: CASSPLDTWEGYGYTF. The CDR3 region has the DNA TGTGCCAGCAGCCCCCTCGACACTTGGGAGGGCTATGGCTACACCTTC. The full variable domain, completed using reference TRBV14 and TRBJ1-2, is EAGVTQFPSHSVIEKGQTVTLRCDPISGHDNLYWYRRVMGKEIKFLLHFVKESKQDESGMPNNRFLAERTGGTYSTLKVQPAELEDSGVYFCASSPLDTWEGYGYTFGSGTRLTVV.

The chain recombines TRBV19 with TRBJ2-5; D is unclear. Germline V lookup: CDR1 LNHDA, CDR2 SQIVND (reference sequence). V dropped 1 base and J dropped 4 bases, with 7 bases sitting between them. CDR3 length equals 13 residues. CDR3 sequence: CASSIGSLETQYF. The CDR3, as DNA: TGTGCCAGTAGTATAGGTAGCCTAGAGACCCAGTACTTC.

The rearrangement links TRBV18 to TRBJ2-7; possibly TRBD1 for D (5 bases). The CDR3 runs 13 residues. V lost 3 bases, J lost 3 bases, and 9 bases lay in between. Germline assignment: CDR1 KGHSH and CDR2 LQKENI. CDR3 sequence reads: CASSPQGNYEQYF. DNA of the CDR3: TGTGCCAGCTCACCCCAGGGAAACTACGAGCAGTACTTC.

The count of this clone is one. In nucleotides, the CDR3 is TGTGCCAGCTCCCAAGGGACTTCGTCTTTCTACAATGAGCAGTTCTTC. This encodes CASSQGTSSFYNEQFF. The chain is built from TRBV6-6 and TRBJ2-1, with D possibly TRBD2 on 6 matching bases. Germline CDR1 MNHNY, CDR2 SVGAGI (reference sequence). The CDR3 spans 16 residues. V dropped 8 bases and J dropped 3 bases, with 20 bases sitting between them.

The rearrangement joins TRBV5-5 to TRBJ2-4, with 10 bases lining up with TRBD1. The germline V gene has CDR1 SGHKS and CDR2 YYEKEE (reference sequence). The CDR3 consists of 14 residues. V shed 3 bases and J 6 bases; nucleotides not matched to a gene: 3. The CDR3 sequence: CASSSGTGANIQYF. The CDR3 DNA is TGTGCCAGCAGCTCCGGGACAGGGGCAAACATTCAGTACTTC. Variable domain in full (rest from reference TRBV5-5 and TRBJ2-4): DAGVTQSPTHLIKTRGQQVTLRCSPISGHKSVSWYQQVLGQGPQFIFQYYEKEERGRGNFPDRFSARQFPNYSSELNVNALLLGDSALYLCASSSGTGANIQYFGAGTRLSVL.

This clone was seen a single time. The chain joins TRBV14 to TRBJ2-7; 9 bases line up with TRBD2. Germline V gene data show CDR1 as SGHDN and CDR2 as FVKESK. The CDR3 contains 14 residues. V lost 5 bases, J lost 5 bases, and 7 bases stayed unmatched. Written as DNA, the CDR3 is TGTGCCAGCAGCGAGGGACTAGCCAGCGACGAGCAGTACTTC. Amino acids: CASSEGLASDEQYF. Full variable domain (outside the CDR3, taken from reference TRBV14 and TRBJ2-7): EAGVTQFPSHSVIEKGQTVTLRCDPISGHDNLYWYRRVMGKEIKFLLHFVKESKQDESGMPNNRFLAERTGGTYSTLKVQPAELEDSGVYFCASSEGLASDEQYFGPGTRLTVT.

The CDR3 loop reads CASKERQGYGYTF. Here the CDR3 DNA reads TGTGCCAGCAAAGAGCGACAGGGCTATGGCTACACCTTC. The chain combines TRBV6-5 with TRBJ1-2; 7 nucleotides line up with TRBD1. Germline CDR1 MNHEY, CDR2 SVGAGI. J was trimmed by 4 bases and V by 7 bases; bases with no gene match: 6. The CDR3 consists of 13 residues.

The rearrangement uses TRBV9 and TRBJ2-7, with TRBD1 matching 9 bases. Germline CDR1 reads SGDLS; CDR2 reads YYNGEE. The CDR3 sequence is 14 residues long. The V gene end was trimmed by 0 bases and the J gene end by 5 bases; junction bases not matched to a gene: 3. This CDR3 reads CASSVGDRDNEQYF. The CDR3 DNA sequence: TGTGCCAGCAGCGTAGGGGACAGGGACAACGAGCAGTACTTC.

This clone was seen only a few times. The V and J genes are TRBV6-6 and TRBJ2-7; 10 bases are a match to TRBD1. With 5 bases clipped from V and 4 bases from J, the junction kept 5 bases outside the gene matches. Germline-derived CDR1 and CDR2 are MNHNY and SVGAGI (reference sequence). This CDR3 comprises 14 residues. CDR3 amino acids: CASSHPGQGYEQYF. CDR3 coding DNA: TGTGCCAGCAGTCATCCGGGACAGGGGTACGAGCAGTACTTC.

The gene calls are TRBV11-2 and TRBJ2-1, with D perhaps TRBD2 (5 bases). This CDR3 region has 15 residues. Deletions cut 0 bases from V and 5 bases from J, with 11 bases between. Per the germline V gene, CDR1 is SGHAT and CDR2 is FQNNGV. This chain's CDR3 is CASSLEPGGNNEQFF. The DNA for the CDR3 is TGTGCCAGCAGCTTAGAGCCAGGAGGTAACAATGAGCAGTTCTTC.

CDR3 DNA: TGTGCCTGGAGTATTCTAGGACACCGCTCTGGAAACACCATATATTTT. Translation: CAWSILGHRSGNTIYF. The gene calls are TRBV30 and TRBJ1-3; D is perhaps TRBD1 (5 bases). Trimming took off 2 bases at V and 0 bases at J, with 14 bases between the two ends. The CDR3 is made up of 16 amino acids. CDR1 is GTSNPN, CDR2 SVGIG, per germline (reference sequence).

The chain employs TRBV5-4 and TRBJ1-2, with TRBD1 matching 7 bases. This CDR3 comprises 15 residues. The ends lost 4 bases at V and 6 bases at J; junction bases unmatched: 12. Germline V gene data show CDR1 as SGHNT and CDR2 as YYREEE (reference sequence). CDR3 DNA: TGTGCCAGCAGCATAAATGACAGGGCCATGCATGGCTACACCTTC. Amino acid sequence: CASSINDRAMHGYTF.